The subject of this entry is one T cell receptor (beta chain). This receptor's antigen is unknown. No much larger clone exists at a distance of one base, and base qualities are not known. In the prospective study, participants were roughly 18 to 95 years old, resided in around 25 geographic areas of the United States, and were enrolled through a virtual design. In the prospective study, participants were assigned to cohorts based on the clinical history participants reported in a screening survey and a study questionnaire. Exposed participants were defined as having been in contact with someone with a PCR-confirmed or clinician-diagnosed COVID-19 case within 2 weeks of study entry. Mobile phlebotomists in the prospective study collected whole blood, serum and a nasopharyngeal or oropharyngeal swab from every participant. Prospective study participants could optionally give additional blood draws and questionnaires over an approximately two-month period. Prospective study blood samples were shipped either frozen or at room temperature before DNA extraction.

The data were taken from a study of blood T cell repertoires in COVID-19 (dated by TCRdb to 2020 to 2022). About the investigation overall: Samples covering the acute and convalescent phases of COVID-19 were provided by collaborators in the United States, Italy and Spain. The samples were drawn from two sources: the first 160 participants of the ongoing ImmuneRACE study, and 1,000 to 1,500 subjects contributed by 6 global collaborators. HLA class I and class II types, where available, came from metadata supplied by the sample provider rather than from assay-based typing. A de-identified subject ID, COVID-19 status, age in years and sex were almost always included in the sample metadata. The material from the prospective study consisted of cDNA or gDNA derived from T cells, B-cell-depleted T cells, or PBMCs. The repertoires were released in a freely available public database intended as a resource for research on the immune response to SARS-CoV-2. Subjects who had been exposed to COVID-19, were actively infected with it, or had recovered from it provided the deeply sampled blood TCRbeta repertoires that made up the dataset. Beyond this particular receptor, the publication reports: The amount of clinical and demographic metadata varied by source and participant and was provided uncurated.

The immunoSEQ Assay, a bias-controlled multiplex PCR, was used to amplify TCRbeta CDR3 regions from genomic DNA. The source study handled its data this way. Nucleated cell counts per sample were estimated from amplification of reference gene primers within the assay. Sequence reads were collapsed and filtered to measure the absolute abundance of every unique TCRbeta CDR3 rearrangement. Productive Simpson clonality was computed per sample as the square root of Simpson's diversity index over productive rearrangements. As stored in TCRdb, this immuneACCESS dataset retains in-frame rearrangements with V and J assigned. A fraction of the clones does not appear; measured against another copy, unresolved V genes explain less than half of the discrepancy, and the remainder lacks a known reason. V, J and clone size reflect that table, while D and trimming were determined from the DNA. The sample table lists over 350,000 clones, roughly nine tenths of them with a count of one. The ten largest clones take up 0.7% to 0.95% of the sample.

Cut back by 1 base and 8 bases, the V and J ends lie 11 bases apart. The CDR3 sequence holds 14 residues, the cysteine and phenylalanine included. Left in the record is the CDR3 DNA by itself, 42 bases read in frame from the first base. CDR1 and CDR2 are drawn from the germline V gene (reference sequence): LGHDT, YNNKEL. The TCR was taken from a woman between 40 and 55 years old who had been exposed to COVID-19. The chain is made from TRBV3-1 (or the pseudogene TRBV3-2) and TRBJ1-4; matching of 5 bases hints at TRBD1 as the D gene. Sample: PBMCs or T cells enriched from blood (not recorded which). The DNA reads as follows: TGTGCCAGCAGCCAAGCCGGGGGTTCCGAAAAACTGTTTTTT. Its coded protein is CASSQAGGSEKLFF.